The 32 T cell receptor beta chains presented below share a single source sample, sequenced in a study of PD-L1 blockade in urothelial cancer. Profiled with immunoSEQ multiplex PCR; TCRdb holds only in-frame clones, not every one. Of tens of thousands of clones in the sample, around 85% are singletons; the top ten hold 1.9%. The time point here: peripheral blood 6 weeks after treatment start. The sequencing here drew on PBMCs, taken around atezolizumab (anti-PD-L1) treatment. The source of these receptors is a man aged 45-60 years with urothelial cancer.

J is TRBJ2-2 and V is TRBV4-2; 9 positions agree with TRBD2. CDR3 length equals 18 residues. With V trimmed by 0 bases and J by 5 bases, 10 bases remained unmatched. From germline, CDR1 is LGHNA and CDR2 YNFKEQ. Written as DNA, the CDR3 is TGTGCCAGCAGCCAAGACCGGGCGGGGGGGACGAGAACCGGGGAGCTGTTTTTT. Translation gives CASSQDRAGGTRTGELFF.

This sequence joins TRBV4-3 and TRBJ2-7, with TRBD2 matching over 8 bases. Germline CDR1 LGHNA, CDR2 YSLEER. The CDR3 runs to 14 residues. The trim removed 0 bases at V and 4 bases at J, leaving 2 bases unmatched. The CDR3 nucleotides are TGCGCCAGCAGCCAAGATGAGCGGGGGTACGAGCAGTACTTC. Encoded protein: CASSQDERGYEQYF.

The rearrangement uses TRBV11-2 and TRBJ2-4, with D tentatively TRBD2 (5 bases). Germline V gene lookup returns CDR1 SGHAT and CDR2 FQNNGV. V shed 3 bases and J shed 3 bases, with 21 bases lying between them. This CDR3 contains 18 residues. CDR3 sequence (DNA): TGTGCCAGCAGCTTTCTAGCAGTTACCCCCAAGGGCAAAAACATTCAGTACTTC. It translates to CASSFLAVTPKGKNIQYF.

The CDR3 DNA sequence: TGTGCTAGTGCCTGGGGCGGTGAAGAGACCCAGTACTTC. Protein product: CASAWGGEETQYF. The chain couples TRBV12-5 to TRBJ2-5; D might be TRBD1 (5 bases). Deletions cut 7 bases from V and 3 bases from J, with 12 bases between. The CDR3 sequence is 13 residues long. From germline, CDR1 is LGHNT and CDR2 FRNRAP.

V is TRBV7-6 and J is TRBJ2-3, with 8 bases identical to TRBD1. Germline trimming cut 5 bases from V and 3 bases from J; bases unmatched to any gene: 10. Germline values: CDR1 SGHVS, CDR2 FNYEAQ. The CDR3 extends over 16 amino acids. DNA of the CDR3: TGTGCCAGCAGCCCCCGACAGGGGACGGGGACAGATACGCAGTATTTT. This translates into CASSPRQGTGTDTQYF.

V is TRBV28 and J is TRBJ2-7; D remains unclear. Germline values: CDR1 MDHEN, CDR2 SYDVKM. The CDR3 has 14 residues. Between the trimmed V and J ends, which lost 2 bases and 10 bases, there was a span of 18 bases. DNA for the CDR3: TGTGCCAGCAGTTTACTGGGTCGCGGTGAAAGACAGTACTTC. It encodes CASSLLGRGERQYF.

J is TRBJ2-7 and V is TRBV27, with 11 nucleotides matching TRBD2. The V gene's germline CDR1 is MNHEY and CDR2 SMNVEV (reference sequence). This CDR3 has 16 amino acids. The junction had 12 bases not matched to a gene; V was cut back by 7 bases and J by 4 bases. The CDR3 DNA is TGTGCCAGCATCCCTTCCGGGGCTAGCGGGAGGTACGAGCAGTACTTC. Translation: CASIPSGASGRYEQYF.

This chain links TRBV7-8 with TRBJ1-2; weak D call: TRBD1 (5 bases). The germline V and J ends were trimmed by 1 base and 8 bases, with 11 bases remaining between them. The CDR3 contains 13 residues. Germline V CDR1 and CDR2: SGHVS, FQNEAQ. For the CDR3, the DNA is TGTGCCAGCAGCTTAGTACAGGAGGGAGGCTACACCTTC. Its translation is CASSLVQEGGYTF.

V usage is TRBV9 and J usage is TRBJ2-3; TRBD2 aligns across 9 bases. This CDR3 is built from 17 residues. With 0 bases clipped from V and 4 bases from J, the junction kept 9 bases outside the gene matches. Germline CDR1 is SGDLS and CDR2 is YYNGEE. The CDR3 region has the DNA TGTGCCAGCAGCGTAGCGGGAGCGGGGGGTAATTCAGATACGCAGTATTTT. Translation: CASSVAGAGGNSDTQYF. Drawing the rest from reference TRBV9 and TRBJ2-3, the complete variable domain is DSGVTQTPKHLITATGQRVTLRCSPRSGDLSVYWYQQSLDQGLQFLIQYYNGEERAKGNILERFSAQQFPDLHSELNLSSLELGDSALYFCASSVAGAGGNSDTQYFGPGTRLTVL.

This sequence joins TRBV28 and TRBJ1-1; the match to TRBD1 covers 7 bases. Trimming took 10 bases from V and 0 from J; bases not matched to a gene: 8. Germline V gene lookup returns CDR1 MDHEN and CDR2 SYDVKM. The CDR3 loop spans 14 amino acids. CDR3 amino acids: CATNWDSLNTEAFF. The CDR3 nucleotides are TGTGCCACCAATTGGGACAGTTTGAACACTGAAGCTTTCTTT. The whole variable domain, remainder taken from reference TRBV28 and TRBJ1-1, is DVKVTQSSRYLVKRTGEKVFLECVQDMDHENMFWYRQDPGLGLRLIYFSYDVKMKEKGDIPEGYSVSREKKERFSLILESASTNQTSMYLCATNWDSLNTEAFFGQGTRLTVV.

The V and J genes are TRBV28 and TRBJ1-3, with D possibly being TRBD1 (6 bases). With 8 bases removed from V and 0 bases from J, the gap between germline ends came to 17 bases. This CDR3 contains 16 residues. The germline V gene encodes CDR1 MDHEN and CDR2 SYDVKM. CDR3 sequence reads: CASSNGTPSSGNTIYF. Here the CDR3 DNA reads TGTGCCAGCTCTAACGGGACACCAAGCTCTGGAAACACCATATATTTT.

The chain carries TRBV5-1 and TRBJ1-2; D unresolved. CDR1 SGHRS and CDR2 YFSETQ come from the germline V gene. The CDR3 runs 13 residues. V shed 0 bases and J shed 2 bases, with 5 bases lying between them. The CDR3 protein is CASSLEQNYGYTF. The DNA of the CDR3 is TGCGCCAGCAGCTTGGAACAGAACTATGGCTACACCTTC.

The chain combines TRBV5-1 with TRBJ2-7; D remains unclear. Germline loops: CDR1 SGHRS, CDR2 YFSETQ. The CDR3 consists of 14 residues. Deletions cut 0 bases from V and 2 bases from J, with 9 bases between. This CDR3 is CASSLGLVPYEQYF. CDR3 DNA: TGCGCCAGCAGCTTGGGGCTAGTCCCCTACGAGCAGTACTTC.

This chain uses TRBV5-1 with TRBJ2-7; 7 nucleotides agree with TRBD1. The CDR3 is 14 residues long. Germline V gene sequence: CDR1 SGHRS, CDR2 YFSETQ. V lost 4 bases and J lost 0; bases outside the gene matches: 4. The CDR3 DNA reads TGCGCCAGCAGCCGGGACAGCCACTCCTACGAGCAGTACTTC. It codes for CASSRDSHSYEQYF.

The chain links TRBV28 to TRBJ2-6; a possible D gene is TRBD2 (5 bases). The V gene's germline CDR1 is MDHEN and CDR2 SYDVKM. Deletions cut 2 bases from V and 2 bases from J, with 7 bases between. The CDR3 consists of 15 residues. The CDR3 sequence: CASSLRGTGANVLTF. CDR3 sequence (DNA): TGTGCCAGCAGTTTACGGGGAACTGGGGCCAACGTCCTGACTTTC.

The chain has TRBV11-2 and TRBJ2-1, with 13 bases lining up with TRBD2. The trim removed 6 bases at V and 4 bases at J, leaving 6 bases unmatched. Germline values: CDR1 SGHAT, CDR2 FQNNGV. CDR3 length equals 16 residues. The CDR3 nucleotides read TGTGCCAGCAGTAAAACGACTAGCGGGGGGTACAATGAGCAGTTCTTC. It specifies CASSKTTSGGYNEQFF.

J is TRBJ2-7 and V is TRBV27; a possible D gene is TRBD2 (5 bases). V dropped 6 bases and J dropped 0 bases, with 6 bases sitting between them. Germline CDR1 reads MNHEY; CDR2 reads SMNVEV (reference sequence). CDR3 length: 12 amino acids. DNA for the CDR3: TGTGCCAGCAGCGGGGTCTCCTACGAGCAGTACTTC. This sequence encodes CASSGVSYEQYF.

The chain has TRBV9 and TRBJ2-5; 10 bases map to TRBD2. The CDR3 runs 16 residues. CDR1 and CDR2 from the germline V gene are SGDLS and YYNGEE. V shed 4 bases, J shed 6 bases, and the junction held 12 bases outside the gene matches. The CDR3, as DNA: TGTGCCAGCAGCCCGAGAGGGGTAGCGGGGGGAAAGACCCAGTACTTC. This sequence encodes CASSPRGVAGGKTQYF.

J is TRBJ1-2 and V is TRBV28; perhaps TRBD1 as D (5 bases). Deletions cut 6 bases from V and 4 bases from J, with 21 bases between. The CDR3 is 16 residues long. Germline CDR1 reads MDHEN; CDR2 reads SYDVKM. CDR3 DNA sequence: TGTGCCAGCAGCCCCCCAGTAGCGGGGACCACCTATGGCTACACCTTC. Translating gives CASSPPVAGTTYGYTF.

V is TRBV25-1 and J is TRBJ1-3; possible D gene TRBD1, 6 bases. The germline V gene has CDR1 MGHDK and CDR2 SYGVNS. This CDR3 has 15 amino acids. Trimming pared 3 bases from V and 2 bases from J, leaving 11 bases between. The CDR3 DNA reads as TGTGCCAGCAGTGACCCCACAGGGACTGGAAACACCATATATTTT. This gives the protein CASSDPTGTGNTIYF.

V is TRBV30 and J is TRBJ2-5; tentatively, D is TRBD2 (6 bases). With 8 bases removed from V and 0 bases from J, the gap between germline ends came to 13 bases. Germline lookup yields CDR1 GTSNPN and CDR2 SVGIG (reference sequence). The CDR3 is made up of 13 amino acids. The CDR3 sequence is CARDGGNQETQYF. The CDR3 DNA reads TGTGCCCGGGATGGAGGGAACCAAGAGACCCAGTACTTC. The full variable domain, rest sourced from reference TRBV30 and TRBJ2-5, is SQTIHQWPATLVQPVGSPLSLECTVEGTSNPNLYWYRQAAGRGLQLLFYSVGIGQISSEVPQNLSASRPQDRQFILSSKKLLLSDSGFYLCARDGGNQETQYFGPGTRLLVL.

The chain's CDR3 is CASSITYRESNQPQHF. CDR3 DNA: TGTGCCAGCAGTATTACATACAGGGAAAGCAATCAGCCCCAGCATTTT. This chain connects TRBV5-5 to TRBJ1-5, with a weak D call TRBD1 (6 bases). The CDR3 runs to 16 residues. From germline, CDR1 is SGHKS and CDR2 YYEKEE (reference sequence). The V end was cut by 5 bases, the J end by 1 base, with 16 bases between.

The rearrangement links TRBV7-9 to TRBJ2-1; TRBD2 matches 9 bases. The CDR3 has 15 amino acids. The junction had 9 bases not matched to a gene; V was cut back by 3 bases and J by 9 bases. Germline CDR1 and CDR2: SEHNR and FQNEAQ (reference sequence). The CDR3 DNA reads as TGTGCCAGCAGCTTTTCGGGGCGGGAGGGAAGTGAGCAGTTCTTC. It encodes CASSFSGREGSEQFF.

The J gene is TRBJ2-7, the V gene TRBV4-3; no reliable D call. Trimming took 0 bases from V and 2 from J, leaving 11 bases between them. This CDR3 comprises 15 residues. Germline V gene lookup returns CDR1 LGHNA and CDR2 YSLEER. The CDR3 sequence: CASSQDISTTYEQYF. The CDR3 bases are TGCGCCAGCAGCCAAGATATCTCTACCACCTACGAGCAGTACTTC.

The chain joins TRBV28 to TRBJ2-7; 7 bases align to TRBD1. The CDR3 covers 12 residues. Germline values: CDR1 MDHEN, CDR2 SYDVKM. The V gene end was trimmed by 5 bases and the J gene end by 6 bases; junction bases not matched to a gene: 4. The CDR3 here is CASSRDRPEQYF. DNA for the CDR3: TGTGCCAGCAGTCGGGACAGACCCGAGCAGTACTTC.

The J gene is TRBJ1-4, the V gene TRBV5-1; possibly TRBD1 for D (6 bases). The ends were cut back, 4 bases at V and 0 bases at J, with 10 bases in the middle. This CDR3 has 15 residues. Per the germline V gene, CDR1 is SGHRS and CDR2 is YFSETQ. CDR3 protein: CASSIGQTTNEKLFF. The CDR3 nucleotides read TGCGCCAGCAGCATCGGACAGACAACTAATGAAAAACTGTTTTTT.

This chain connects TRBV15 to TRBJ2-5; the match to TRBD1 covers 7 bases. The junction had 9 bases not matched to a gene; V was cut back by 4 bases and J by 1 base. The CDR3 loop spans 16 amino acids. CDR1 is LNHNV, CDR2 YYDKDF, per germline (reference sequence). CDR3: CATSTWTGMGQETQYF. The CDR3 DNA follows: TGTGCCACCAGCACATGGACAGGAATGGGCCAAGAGACCCAGTACTTC.

The chain links TRBV6-4 to TRBJ2-3, with 14 bases lining up with TRBD2. The CDR3 has 17 residues. V shed 4 bases and J 3 bases; nucleotides not matched to a gene: 6. Germline V gives CDR1 MRHNA, CDR2 SNTAGT. The CDR3 nucleotides read TGTGCCAGCAGTGCGACTAGCGGGAGGGCCTCTACAGATACGCAGTATTTT. As protein: CASSATSGRASTDTQYF.

This chain joins TRBV6-4 and TRBJ2-2; TRBD2 aligns across 9 bases. V dropped 5 bases and J dropped 6; count of bases not matched to a gene: 4. Germline V lookup: CDR1 MRHNA, CDR2 SNTAGT. The CDR3 covers 14 residues. CDR3 nucleotide sequence: TGTGCCAGCAGTAGCGGGGGGTACCCCGGGGAGCTGTTTTTT. Translated: CASSSGGYPGELFF.

This chain links TRBV7-6 with TRBJ2-7; 8 nucleotides match TRBD1. V shed 6 bases, J shed 3 bases, and the junction held 10 bases outside the gene matches. Germline loops: CDR1 SGHVS, CDR2 FNYEAQ. The length of the CDR3 is 15 residues. CDR3 DNA: TGTGCCAGCAGAGAGGGGACAGGCCCCAGCTACGAGCAGTACTTC. Its translation is CASREGTGPSYEQYF.

The chain is built from TRBV4-3 and TRBJ1-1, with a tentative D call TRBD1 (5 bases). V shed 2 bases and J shed 1 base, with 17 bases lying between them. The V gene's germline CDR1 is LGHNA and CDR2 YSLEER. This CDR3 comprises 17 residues. Here the CDR3 reads CASSQKRGSQTNTEAFF. Written as DNA, the CDR3 is TGCGCCAGCAGCCAAAAAAGGGGTAGCCAGACGAACACTGAAGCTTTCTTT.

The rearrangement uses TRBV9 and TRBJ2-1; 10 bases map to TRBD2. V lost 0 bases to trimming and J lost 6 bases; unmatched junction nucleotides: 6. This CDR3 has 16 residues. The germline V gene has CDR1 SGDLS and CDR2 YYNGEE. The CDR3 bases are TGTGCCAGCAGCGTAGTAACGCTAGCGGGAGCCAATGAGCAGTTCTTC. The encoded protein is CASSVVTLAGANEQFF. The variable domain in full, completed from reference TRBV9 and TRBJ2-1, reads DSGVTQTPKHLITATGQRVTLRCSPRSGDLSVYWYQQSLDQGLQFLIQYYNGEERAKGNILERFSAQQFPDLHSELNLSSLELGDSALYFCASSVVTLAGANEQFFGPGTRLTVL.